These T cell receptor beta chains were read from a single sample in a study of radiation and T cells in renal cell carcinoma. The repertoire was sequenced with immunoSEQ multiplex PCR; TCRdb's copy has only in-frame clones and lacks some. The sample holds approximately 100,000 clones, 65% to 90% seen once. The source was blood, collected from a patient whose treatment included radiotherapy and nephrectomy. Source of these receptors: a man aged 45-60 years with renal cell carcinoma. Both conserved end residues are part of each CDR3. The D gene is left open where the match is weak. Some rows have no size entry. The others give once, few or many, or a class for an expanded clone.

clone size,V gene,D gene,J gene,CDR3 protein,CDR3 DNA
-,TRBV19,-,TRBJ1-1,CASSIVSGGYTEAFF,TGTGCCAGTAGTATAGTGTCGGGGGGCTACACTGAAGCTTTCTTT
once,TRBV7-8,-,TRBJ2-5,CASRGQTETQYF,TGTGCCAGCAGGGGACAAACTGAGACCCAGTACTTC
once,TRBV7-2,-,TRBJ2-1,CASSLVVGSSYNEQFF,TGTGCCAGCAGCTTAGTAGTAGGGAGCTCCTACAATGAGCAGTTCTTC
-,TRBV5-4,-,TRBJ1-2,CASSAPREDGYTF,TGTGCCAGCAGCGCTCCCAGGGAGGATGGCTACACCTTC
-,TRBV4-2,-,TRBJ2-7,CASSQDWTATYEQYF,TGTGCCAGCAGCCAGGATTGGACAGCAACCTACGAGCAGTACTTC
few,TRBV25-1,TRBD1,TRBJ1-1,CASSDDRRGGTEAFF,TGTGCCAGCAGTGATGATCGCAGGGGGGGGACTGAAGCTTTCTTT
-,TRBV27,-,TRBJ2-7,CASSSGDWGEQYF,TGTGCCAGCAGTTCGGGGGATTGGGGCGAGCAGTACTTC
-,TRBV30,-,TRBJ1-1,CAWSVGGEDTEAFF,TGTGCCTGGAGTGTGGGGGGGGAGGACACTGAAGCTTTCTTT
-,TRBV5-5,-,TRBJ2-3,CAVKGGLTTDTQYF,TGTGCGGTAAAGGGGGGGCTCACCACAGATACGCAGTATTTT
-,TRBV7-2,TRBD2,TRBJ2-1,CASRRSGGALSEQFF,TGTGCCAGCAGACGGAGCGGGGGGGCATTGAGTGAGCAGTTCTTC
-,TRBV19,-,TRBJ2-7,CASTRNGLAGLHEQYF,TGTGCCAGTACCCGAAATGGGCTAGCCGGGCTCCACGAGCAGTACTTC
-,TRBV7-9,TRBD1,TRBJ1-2,CASSLFDRGMFGYTF,TGTGCCAGCAGCTTATTTGACAGGGGGATGTTTGGCTACACCTTC
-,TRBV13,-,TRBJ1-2,CASSLGWPGGGYTF,TGTGCCAGCAGCTTAGGCTGGCCGGGGGGTGGCTACACCTTC
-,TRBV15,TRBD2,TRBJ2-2,CATSRDGLAANTGELFF,TGTGCCACCAGCAGAGATGGGCTAGCGGCGAACACCGGGGAGCTGTTTTTT
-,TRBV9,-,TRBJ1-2,CASSPPNHLGYYGYTF,TGTGCCAGCAGCCCTCCCAACCATTTGGGGTACTATGGCTACACCTTC
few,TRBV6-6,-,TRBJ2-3,CASSYAGHTQYF,TGTGCCAGCAGTTATGCCGGGCATACGCAGTATTTT
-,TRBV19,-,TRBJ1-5,CASSVEVRFNQPQHF,TGTGCCAGTAGTGTGGAGGTCCGTTTCAATCAGCCCCAGCATTTT
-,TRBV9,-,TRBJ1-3,CASSAGRSSGNTIYF,TGTGCCAGCAGCGCGGGACGAAGCTCTGGAAACACCATATATTTT
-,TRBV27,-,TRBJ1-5,CASSLRGGEENQPQHF,TGTGCCAGCAGCCTCAGAGGGGGGGAGGAGAATCAGCCCCAGCATTTT
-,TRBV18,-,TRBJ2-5,CASSPPTVLETQYF,TGTGCCAGCTCACCACCCACGGTCCTCGAGACCCAGTACTTC
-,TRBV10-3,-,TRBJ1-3,CAIGSSGNTIYF,TGTGCCATCGGATCTTCTGGAAACACCATATATTTT
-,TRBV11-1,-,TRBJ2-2,CASSFVSNTGELFF,TGTGCCAGCAGCTTTGTTTCTAACACCGGGGAGCTGTTTTTT
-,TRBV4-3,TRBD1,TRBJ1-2,CASSQKAGGGYGYTF,TGCGCCAGCAGCCAAAAGGCAGGGGGCGGCTATGGCTACACCTTC
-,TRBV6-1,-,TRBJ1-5,CASSTGSYSNQPQHF,TGTGCCAGCAGTACAGGATCCTATAGCAATCAGCCCCAGCATTTT
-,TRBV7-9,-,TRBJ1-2,CASSFRTSGYTF,TGTGCCAGCAGCTTCCGAACATCTGGCTACACCTTC
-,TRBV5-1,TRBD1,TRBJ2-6,CASSLKGASGANVLTF,TGCGCCAGCAGCTTGAAGGGGGCTAGTGGGGCCAACGTCCTGACTTTC
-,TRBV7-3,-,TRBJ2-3,CASSLMRGPLSTDTQYF,TGTGCCAGCAGCTTAATGCGGGGCCCCCTTAGCACAGATACGCAGTATTTT
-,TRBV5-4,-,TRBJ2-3,CASSLGNGGTDTQYF,TGTGCCAGCAGCTTGGGTAACGGAGGCACAGATACGCAGTATTTT
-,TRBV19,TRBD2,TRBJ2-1,CASKPGLRSYNEQFF,TGTGCCAGTAAACCGGGACTACGCTCCTACAATGAGCAGTTCTTC
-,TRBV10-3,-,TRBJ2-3,CAISEYGQGSGDTQYF,TGTGCCATCAGTGAGTATGGCCAGGGTTCAGGAGATACGCAGTATTTT
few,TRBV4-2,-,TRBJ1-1,CASSQTSLRGDTEAFF,TGTGCCAGCAGCCAAACGTCGCTCCGAGGGGACACTGAAGCTTTCTTT
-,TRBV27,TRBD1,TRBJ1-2,CASSPRQGIYGYTF,TGTGCCAGCAGTCCCCGACAGGGTATCTATGGCTACACCTTC
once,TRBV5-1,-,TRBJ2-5,CASSLGLGQETQYF,TGCGCCAGCAGCTTGGGGTTGGGTCAAGAGACCCAGTACTTC
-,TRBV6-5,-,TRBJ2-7,CASSSALGRGREQYF,TGTGCCAGCAGTTCCGCATTAGGGCGGGGAAGGGAGCAGTACTTC
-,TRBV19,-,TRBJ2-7,CASSIRAEGSYEQYF,TGTGCCAGTAGTATTAGAGCGGAGGGGTCCTACGAGCAGTACTTC
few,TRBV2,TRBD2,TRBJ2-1,CASRKTSSSSYNEQFF,TGTGCCAGCAGGAAGACTAGCTCTAGCTCCTACAATGAGCAGTTCTTC
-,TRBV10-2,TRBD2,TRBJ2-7,CASSLGLGLYEQYF,TGCGCCAGCAGCTTGGGACTAGGCCTCTACGAGCAGTACTTC
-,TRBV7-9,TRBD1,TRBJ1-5,CASSLETGADQPQHF,TGTGCCAGCAGCCTAGAGACAGGGGCAGATCAGCCCCAGCATTTT
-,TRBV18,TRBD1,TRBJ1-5,CASSPWDRDQPQHF,TGTGCCAGCTCACCGTGGGACAGGGATCAGCCCCAGCATTTT
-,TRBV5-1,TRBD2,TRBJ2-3,CASSPIWTSGGTDTQYF,TGCGCCAGCAGCCCAATCTGGACTAGCGGGGGCACAGATACGCAGTATTTT
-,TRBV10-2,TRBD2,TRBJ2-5,CASRLAGGETQYF,TGCGCCAGCAGGTTAGCGGGAGGGGAGACCCAGTACTTC
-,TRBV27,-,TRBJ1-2,CASSLSPGRGYGYTF,TGTGCCAGCAGTTTATCCCCAGGGCGGGGGTATGGCTACACCTTC
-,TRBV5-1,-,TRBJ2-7,CASSLIDFNYEQYF,TGCGCCAGCAGCTTGATTGACTTTAATTACGAGCAGTACTTC
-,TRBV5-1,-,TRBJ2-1,CASSLGAGPSSYNEQFF,TGCGCCAGCAGCTTAGGGGCCGGCCCTAGCTCCTACAATGAGCAGTTCTTC
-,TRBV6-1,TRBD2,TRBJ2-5,CASTLGRGQETQYF,TGTGCCAGCACCCTAGGGCGGGGGCAAGAGACCCAGTACTTC
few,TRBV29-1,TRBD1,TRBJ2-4,CSVSPATGENIQYF,TGCAGCGTTTCCCCCGCGACAGGGGAAAACATTCAGTACTTC
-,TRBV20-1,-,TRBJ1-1,CSARYGDEAFF,TGCAGTGCTAGATACGGGGATGAAGCTTTCTTT
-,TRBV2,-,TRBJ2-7,CASSEARYSSYEQYF,TGTGCCAGCAGTGAAGCACGGTACTCCTCCTACGAGCAGTACTTC
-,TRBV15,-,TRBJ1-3,CATSSGSGAGNTIYF,TGTGCCACCAGCAGTGGCTCGGGGGCTGGAAACACCATATATTTT
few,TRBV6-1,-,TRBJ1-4,CASWPGTTRSEKLFF,TGTGCCAGCTGGCCAGGGACAACTAGAAGTGAAAAACTGTTTTTT